This section outlines one T cell receptor beta chain sequence together with its context. Its cognate antigen has yet to be identified. Base qualities are missing; no much larger clone stands one base away. The data stem from a study of blood T cell repertoires in COVID-19 (dated by TCRdb to 2019 to 2021). Study-level background: The collaborator samples originated in the United States, Italy and Spain and spanned the acute and convalescent phases of COVID-19. Subjects who had been exposed to COVID-19, were actively infected with it, or had recovered from it provided the deeply sampled blood TCRbeta repertoires that made up the dataset. A freely available public database, intended as a resource for researchers studying the immune response to SARS-CoV-2, is where the repertoires were released. Samples were obtained from the ongoing ImmuneRACE study (first 160 participants) and from about 1,300 subjects provided by 6 global collaborators. The sample metadata nearly always contained a de-identified subject ID, COVID-19 status, age in years and sex. Where HLA class I and class II types were available, the types were taken from metadata supplied by the sample provider, not from assay-based typing. The material from the prospective study consisted of cDNA or gDNA derived from T cells, B-cell-depleted T cells, or PBMCs. The investigation overall reported the following: How much clinical and demographic metadata was included differed by source and by participant, and the metadata was provided uncurated.

After removal of 5 bases from V and 6 bases from J, the junction retains 10 bases not matched to a gene. As encoded in the germline V gene, CDR1 is MDHEN while CDR2 is SYDVKM. From the cysteine through the phenylalanine, the CDR3 covers 16 amino acids. The retained sequence is limited to the CDR3, 48 bases, with the frame set at the first base. TCRbeta CDR3 regions were amplified from genomic DNA using the immunoSEQ Assay, a bias-controlled multiplex PCR. The authors' pipeline ran thus. The number of nucleated cells in each sample was estimated from the amplification of reference gene primers within the assay. To quantify the absolute abundance of each unique TCRbeta CDR3 rearrangement, sequence reads were collapsed and filtered. For each sample, productive Simpson clonality was calculated as the square root of Simpson's diversity index across productive rearrangements. This is the immuneACCESS table as TCRdb keeps it, with only in-frame sequences that have V and J called. A part of the clones is gone; compared with another copy, unresolved V genes explain less than half, and the rest is unexplained. That table is the source of V, J and clone size, and D and trimming were worked out from the DNA. Recorded for this sample are about 100,000 clones; roughly 92% of them occurred a single time. The ten largest clones capture roughly 5.6% of the sample.

The collaborating institutions used their own protocols to collect whole blood in K2EDTA tubes. For TCRbeta analysis, collaborators shipped samples as frozen whole blood, isolated PBMCs, or DNA extracted from either of those sample types. Source material: peripheral blood. The receptor comes from a man aged 50-59 years with active COVID-19. The rearranged chain carries TRBV28 and TRBJ1-5; a stretch of 10 junction bases matches TRBD1. The DNA sequence is TGTGCCAGCAGTATCCTAACCGGGACAGGGGCTCAGCCCCAGCATTTT. Its protein reads: CASSILTGTGAQPQHF.